Listed below are T cell receptor beta chains from one sample, sequenced in a study of cytomegalovirus exposure and HLA in healthy donors. This table comes from immunoSEQ multiplex PCR, and its TCRdb copy is limited to in-frame clones, with some not included. The sample yields approximately 220,000 clones, about 74% seen once. The sample comprised PBMCs. These receptors were collected from a man aged 35-49 years in good health and CMV-seronegative. The CDR3 runs from the conserved cysteine through the conserved F or W. The D gene is left open where the match is weak. The size field is filled for only some rows; it gives once, few, many or a size class.

clone size	V gene	D gene	J gene	CDR3 protein	CDR3 DNA
NA	TRBV13	NA	TRBJ2-7	CASSNARDSLAYEQYF	TGTGCCAGCAGCAATGCCCGGGACTCCCTTGCCTACGAGCAGTACTTC
few	TRBV18	TRBD1	TRBJ1-4	CASSPDSRQGRHEKLFF	TGTGCCAGCTCACCCGACTCACGACAGGGCAGGCATGAAAAACTGTTTTTT
few	TRBV9	TRBD2	TRBJ2-5	CASSPERGDQTQYF	TGTGCCAGCAGCCCCGAGCGGGGGGATCAGACCCAGTACTTC
NA	TRBV7-2	NA	TRBJ1-1	CASSLAGRSGTEAFF	TGTGCCAGCAGCCTAGCGGGGAGGAGCGGAACTGAAGCTTTCTTT
NA	TRBV4-2	NA	TRBJ1-2	CASSPELREANYGYTF	TGTGCCAGCAGCCCCGAGTTACGGGAAGCTAACTATGGCTACACCTTC
NA	TRBV5-1	NA	TRBJ2-1	CASSLEGVSYNEQFF	TGCGCCAGCAGCTTGGAAGGGGTCTCCTACAATGAGCAGTTCTTC
NA	TRBV19	NA	TRBJ1-2	CASSIAGDGYTF	TGTGCCAGTAGTATAGCGGGGGACGGCTACACCTTC
once	TRBV7-6	NA	TRBJ1-1	CASSPLEGEAFF	TGTGCCAGCAGCCCTTTAGAGGGAGAAGCTTTCTTT
few	TRBV19	NA	TRBJ1-3	CASKQLSGNTIYF	TGTGCCAGTAAACAGCTCTCTGGAAACACCATATATTTT
NA	TRBV7-9	NA	TRBJ1-1	CSSSLEGANTEAFF	TGTTCCAGCAGCTTAGAAGGGGCTAACACTGAAGCTTTCTTT
NA	TRBV7-9	NA	TRBJ2-5	CASSFRGGQETQYF	TGTGCCAGCAGCTTCAGGGGCGGCCAAGAGACCCAGTACTTC
NA	TRBV10-3	TRBD2	TRBJ2-1	CAIFGGGLDNEQFF	TGTGCCATCTTCGGGGGGGGCCTCGACAATGAGCAGTTCTTC
NA	TRBV5-1	NA	TRBJ2-1	CASSLGGGSYNEQFF	TGCGCCAGCAGCTTAGGGGGAGGGTCCTACAATGAGCAGTTCTTC
NA	TRBV7-3	NA	TRBJ1-5	CASSTKRTLMPTFSNQPQHF	TGTGCCAGCAGCACGAAGAGGACACTCATGCCCACCTTTAGCAATCAGCCCCAGCATTTT
NA	TRBV5-6	NA	TRBJ2-5	CASSDTGHQETQYF	TGTGCCAGCAGCGACACCGGCCACCAAGAGACCCAGTACTTC
NA	TRBV19	TRBD2	TRBJ2-1	CASSRGLSNNEQFF	TGTGCCAGTAGTAGGGGACTAAGTAACAATGAGCAGTTCTTC
few	TRBV18	NA	TRBJ2-1	CASHGSRSNEQFF	TGTGCCAGCCATGGGTCGAGGAGCAATGAGCAGTTCTTC
many	TRBV7-9	NA	TRBJ1-1	CASSFGRTEAFF	TGTGCCAGCAGCTTTGGGAGAACTGAAGCTTTCTTT
NA	TRBV9	NA	TRBJ2-5	CASSVRGLGLQETQYF	TGTGCCAGCAGCGTAAGGGGATTAGGGCTGCAAGAGACCCAGTACTTC
NA	TRBV7-3	TRBD1	TRBJ1-4	CASSPWTGREKLFF	TGTGCCAGCAGCCCTTGGACAGGGCGGGAAAAACTGTTTTTT
few	TRBV19	NA	TRBJ1-1	CASSREALDTEAFF	TGTGCCAGTAGTAGGGAGGCGTTGGACACTGAAGCTTTCTTT
NA	TRBV19	TRBD2	TRBJ2-1	CASSPLAEYNEQFF	TGTGCCAGTAGTCCCCTAGCGGAATACAATGAGCAGTTCTTC
NA	TRBV5-6	NA	TRBJ2-1	CASSLARQPYNEQFF	TGTGCCAGCAGCTTGGCCAGGCAACCCTACAATGAGCAGTTCTTC
NA	TRBV18	NA	TRBJ1-1	CASSKGTPNTEAFF	TGTGCCAGCTCAAAGGGGACACCGAACACTGAAGCTTTCTTT
NA	TRBV25-1	NA	TRBJ1-1	CASRDRANTEAFF	TGTGCCAGCAGGGACAGAGCGAACACTGAAGCTTTCTTT
NA	TRBV10-3	TRBD2	TRBJ2-7	CAISESREGPYEQYF	TGTGCCATCAGTGAGTCGCGGGAGGGTCCCTACGAGCAGTACTTC
NA	TRBV7-2	TRBD1	TRBJ2-7	CASSLVAQGTYEQYF	TGTGCCAGCAGCTTAGTGGCACAGGGGACGTACGAGCAGTACTTC
NA	TRBV29-1	TRBD2	TRBJ2-1	CSVWTSGHNEQFF	TGCAGCGTTTGGACTAGCGGCCACAATGAGCAGTTCTTC
NA	TRBV5-8	NA	TRBJ2-7	CASSSHVRTDHFYEQYF	TGTGCCAGCAGCTCGCACGTCCGGACAGACCATTTCTACGAGCAGTACTTC
NA	TRBV19	NA	TRBJ2-1	CASSILWGPYNEQFF	TGTGCCAGTAGTATCCTTTGGGGCCCCTACAATGAGCAGTTCTTC
NA	TRBV2	TRBD2	TRBJ2-1	CASSPVSGGVDEQFF	TGTGCCAGCAGTCCAGTTAGCGGGGGGGTCGATGAGCAGTTCTTC
NA	TRBV5-4	NA	TRBJ2-2	CASSEGTRGPNTGELFF	TGTGCCAGCAGCGAAGGGACAAGGGGCCCGAACACCGGGGAGCTGTTTTTT
NA	TRBV9	TRBD1	TRBJ2-2	CASSEGQGRNTGELFF	TGTGCCAGCAGCGAAGGACAGGGGAGAAACACCGGGGAGCTGTTTTTT
NA	TRBV19	NA	TRBJ1-5	CASLPTGLNQPQHF	TGTGCCAGCCTCCCCACAGGGCTTAATCAGCCCCAGCATTTT
NA	TRBV29-1	NA	TRBJ2-7	CSVEDGSGYEQYF	TGCAGCGTTGAAGATGGCTCAGGGTACGAGCAGTACTTC
NA	TRBV28	TRBD1	TRBJ2-7	CASRGTGQGYEQYF	TGTGCCAGCAGGGGGACAGGGCAGGGTTACGAGCAGTACTTC
NA	TRBV7-2	TRBD1	TRBJ1-5	CASSLGQGTQPQHF	TGTGCCAGCAGCTTGGGACAGGGGACTCAGCCCCAGCATTTT
NA	TRBV30	TRBD1	TRBJ1-5	CAWSSTGTGGNQPQHF	TGTGCCTGGAGTTCTACCGGGACAGGGGGAAATCAGCCCCAGCATTTT
NA	TRBV7-3	TRBD1	TRBJ2-2	CASSLGTVNTGELFF	TGTGCCAGCAGCTTGGGGACAGTTAACACCGGGGAGCTGTTTTTT
NA	TRBV7-3	NA	TRBJ2-1	CASSLTLDSRDEQFF	TGTGCCAGCAGCTTAACGTTAGACTCCCGGGATGAGCAGTTCTTC
NA	TRBV7-7	TRBD1	TRBJ2-7	CASSPTGSYEQYF	TGTGCCAGCAGCCCGACAGGGTCCTACGAGCAGTACTTC
NA	TRBV19	NA	TRBJ1-5	CASTAGEGQPQHF	TGTGCCAGTACCGCAGGTGAGGGTCAGCCCCAGCATTTT
few	TRBV28	TRBD2	TRBJ2-7	CASSSTSELYEQYF	TGTGCCAGCAGTTCAACTAGCGAGCTCTACGAGCAGTACTTC
NA	TRBV7-2	TRBD1	TRBJ1-6	CASSWTGGVSDNSPLHF	TGTGCCAGTTCCTGGACAGGGGGCGTATCGGATAATTCACCCCTCCACTTT
NA	TRBV5-1	TRBD2	TRBJ2-1	CASSLPGLAGGNEQFF	TGCGCCAGCAGCTTGCCCGGACTAGCGGGAGGCAATGAGCAGTTCTTC
NA	TRBV4-1	NA	TRBJ2-5	CASSQSGGGQETQYF	TGCGCCAGCAGCCAATCAGGTGGGGGGCAAGAGACCCAGTACTTC
NA	TRBV5-1	NA	TRBJ2-1	CASSLMAGASYNEQFF	TGCGCCAGCAGCTTAATGGCGGGGGCCTCCTACAATGAGCAGTTCTTC
NA	TRBV9	TRBD2	TRBJ2-3	CASSGTSGGARGTDTQYF	TGTGCCAGCAGCGGAACTAGCGGGGGGGCACGAGGCACAGATACGCAGTATTTT
NA	TRBV2	NA	TRBJ1-3	CASRAPGVSGNTIYF	TGTGCCAGCAGGGCCCCGGGGGTTTCTGGAAACACCATATATTTT
NA	TRBV5-4	NA	TRBJ2-7	CASSLDPIQAPGVEQYF	TGTGCCAGCAGCTTGGACCCCATACAGGCGCCAGGGGTCGAGCAGTACTTC
once	TRBV30	NA	TRBJ2-5	CAWSPGGSETQYF	TGTGCCTGGAGCCCAGGGGGGTCGGAGACCCAGTACTTC
NA	TRBV7-2	TRBD1	TRBJ2-7	CASSPWTGIDYEQYF	TGTGCCAGCAGCCCATGGACAGGGATTGACTACGAGCAGTACTTC
NA	TRBV6-9	NA	TRBJ1-1	CASTQDTTNTEAFF	TGTGCCAGCACCCAGGACACAACGAACACTGAAGCTTTCTTT